A selection of T cell receptor beta chains follows, all from one sample in a study of cytomegalovirus exposure and HLA in healthy donors. The repertoire was sequenced with immunoSEQ multiplex PCR; TCRdb's copy has only in-frame clones and lacks some. In the table there are 130,000 to 150,000 clones, around 78% of which are singletons. What was sequenced was PBMCs. The source of these receptors is a woman younger than 35 in good health and CMV-seropositive. The CDR3 runs from the conserved cysteine through the conserved F or W. A D gene is named only where the DNA matches it firmly. Expanded clones get a size class; other rows say once, few or many, or leave the size out.

TRBV6-5	-	TRBD1	TRBJ1-6	TGTGCCAGCAGCTCGACAGGGCGGTCACCCCTCCACTTT	CASSSTGRSPLHF
TRBV30	-	-	TRBJ2-3	TGTGCCTGGAGTGTAATAGCCGATACGCAGTATTTT	CAWSVIADTQYF
TRBV30	-	-	TRBJ2-3	TGTGCCTGGAGGTGGGGCCAAGGCACAGATACGCAGTATTTT	CAWRWGQGTDTQYF
TRBV7-9	-	-	TRBJ2-1	TGTGCCAGCACCCAGATCACCGAGCAGTTCTTC	CASTQITEQFF
TRBV27	-	TRBD2	TRBJ2-1	TGTGCCAGCAGACCAGCGGGGGGGAGCTACAATGAGCAGTTCTTC	CASRPAGGSYNEQFF
TRBV5-1	-	-	TRBJ2-5	TGCGCCAGCAGCATTGCTAGCAACCAAGAGACCCAGTACTTC	CASSIASNQETQYF
TRBV7-8	-	-	TRBJ2-7	TGTGCCAGCAGCTACCGGACACTTGAAGCATCCCACGAGCAGTACTTC	CASSYRTLEASHEQYF
TRBV7-2	-	-	TRBJ1-1	TGTGCCAGCAGCTCCCGGGCAGGAGGGAGCACTGAAGCTTTCTTT	CASSSRAGGSTEAFF
TRBV7-8	-	TRBD1	TRBJ1-5	TGTGCCAGCAGCGTGTATGGGGGACAGGCCAATCAGCCCCAGCATTTT	CASSVYGGQANQPQHF
TRBV6-1	few	TRBD1	TRBJ1-4	TGTGCCAGCAGTGTGTTGGGACAGGGGAATGAAAAACTGTTTTTT	CASSVLGQGNEKLFF
TRBV7-9	-	-	TRBJ2-1	TGTGCCAGCAGCCCATTTCCGGAGCGGACTTACAATGAGCAGTTCTTC	CASSPFPERTYNEQFF
TRBV25-1	few	TRBD1	TRBJ1-1	TGTGCCAGCAGTGATGGGCCAGGGGGGAACACTGAAGCTTTCTTT	CASSDGPGGNTEAFF
TRBV5-1	-	-	TRBJ2-7	TGCGCCAGCAGCTTGGTACAGGGAAGCTACGAGCAGTACTTC	CASSLVQGSYEQYF
TRBV2	-	-	TRBJ1-1	TGTGCCAGCAAGCCCCACCCGAGTATGAACACTGAAGCTTTCTTT	CASKPHPSMNTEAFF
TRBV6-1	few	-	TRBJ2-5	TGTGCCAGCAGTGAAGATATAGGAGCGGGCGGGGAGACCCAGTACTTC	CASSEDIGAGGETQYF
TRBV4-1	-	TRBD2	TRBJ2-3	TGCGCCAGCAGTCCGACTAGCATGAAAGGCACAGATACGCAGTATTTT	CASSPTSMKGTDTQYF
TRBV7-9	once	TRBD1	TRBJ2-7	TGTGCCAGCAGCCCAAGACAGGGGGTTCACGAGCAGTACTTC	CASSPRQGVHEQYF
TRBV7-9	-	TRBD2	TRBJ2-2	TGTGCCACCAGGTTAGCGGGGCGCACCGGGGAGCTGTTTTTT	CATRLAGRTGELFF
TRBV5-4	-	TRBD2	TRBJ2-2	TGTGCCAGCAGCTTCGAGCGGGGGCTAAACACCGGGGAGCTGTTTTTT	CASSFERGLNTGELFF
TRBV2	-	-	TRBJ1-2	TGTGCCAGCAGTCAGGTTGGCTACACCTTC	CASSQVGYTF
TRBV19	-	-	TRBJ2-7	TGTGCCAGTAGTGTCGCCTTAAGCCCCTCCGAGCAGTACTTC	CASSVALSPSEQYF
TRBV19	-	TRBD1	TRBJ1-4	TGTGCCAGTAGAAAGAGGGGGACAGGGGACGAAAAACTGTTTTTT	CASRKRGTGDEKLFF